Below, 24 T cell receptor beta chains from the same sample are listed, as sequenced in a study of cytomegalovirus exposure and HLA in healthy donors. PCR amplification relied on 60 Vbeta primers (plus 13 Jbeta primers). Using immunoSEQ multiplex PCR, the repertoire was profiled, and TCRdb retains in-frame clones only, with some absent. The record lists 70,000 to 75,000 clones, of which the ten most abundant hold approximately 3.9%. Sequencing was done on a sample of PBMCs. The receptor set was obtained from a female donor in good health and CMV-seropositive.

As regards this clone: Germline and junction disagree at one end, which may indicate a read error. J is TRBJ2-5 and V is TRBV2, with D possibly being TRBD2 (6 bases). CDR3 length: 11 amino acids. Looked up from germline, CDR1 is SNHLY and CDR2 is FYNNEI. The chain's CDR3 is CASSEEVAEHF. CDR3 in DNA: TGTGCCAGCAGTGAAGAGGTAGCGGAACACTTC.

The chain joins TRBV29-1 to TRBJ2-5; D ambiguous. The J call could be wrong; TRBJ2-7 is a better fit for the DNA end. The V gene's germline CDR1 is SQVTM and CDR2 ANQGSEA. The CDR3 extends over 13 amino acids. The CDR3 region is CSVRRLNSYEQYF. DNA for the CDR3: TGCAGCGTTAGAAGACTCAACTCCTACGAGCAGTACTTC.

The V and J genes are TRBV15 and TRBJ1-4; the D gene is possibly TRBD1 (6 bases). V was shortened by 0 bases and J by 5 bases, with 7 bases between the two germline ends. This CDR3 has 14 residues. Germline V CDR1 and CDR2: LNHNV, YYDKDF (reference sequence). The CDR3 DNA is TGTGCCACCAGCAGAGACAGGGGAAATGAAAAACTGTTTTTT. It codes for CATSRDRGNEKLFF. Using reference TRBV15 and TRBJ1-4 for the parts outside the CDR3, the full variable domain is DAMVIQNPRYQVTQFGKPVTLSCSQTLNHNVMYWYQQKSSQAPKLLFHYYDKDFNNEADTPDNFQSRRPNTSFCFLDIRSPGLGDTAMYLCATSRDRGNEKLFFGSGTQLSVL.

In nucleotides, the CDR3 is TGTGCCAGCAGTGACGACTACCCTCTCTCCTACGAGCAGTACTTC. Translated, it gives CASSDDYPLSYEQYF. The chain links TRBV6-4 to TRBJ2-7; the D gene is possibly TRBD2 (5 bases). Germline values: CDR1 MRHNA, CDR2 SNTAGT. The CDR3 totals 15 residues. Between the trimmed V and J ends, which lost 2 bases and 0 bases, there was a span of 11 bases.

This rearrangement joins TRBV5-1 to TRBJ1-2; weak D call: TRBD1 (5 bases). Germline V gene sequence: CDR1 SGHRS, CDR2 YFSETQ. This CDR3 has 14 amino acids. V was clipped by 0 bases and J by 6 bases, with 12 bases between them. The DNA of the CDR3 is TGCGCCAGCAGCTTGGGGCAGGGTTGGGATGGCTACACCTTC. It is translated as CASSLGQGWDGYTF.

J is TRBJ2-1 and V is TRBV5-1; tentatively, D is TRBD2 (5 bases). Trimming left V 4 bases short and J 2 bases short, with 13 bases between. The CDR3 has 15 residues. Germline V lookup: CDR1 SGHRS, CDR2 YFSETQ. The CDR3 coding sequence is TGCGCCAGCAGCCCCGCAGAGGGCCCCTACAATGAGCAGTTCTTC. Residues: CASSPAEGPYNEQFF.

A note on this clone: A read error may account for a junction end that differs from germline. V gene TRBV5-6 combines with J gene TRBJ2-7, with D uncertain. The CDR3 totals 12 residues. Germline V gives CDR1 SGHDT, CDR2 YYEEEE. The CDR3 coding sequence is TGTGCCAGCAGCTTTTACTCCTCCGAGCAGTACTTC. Translating gives CASSFYSSEQYF.

The chain carries TRBV6-5 and TRBJ1-1, with D maybe TRBD1 (5 bases). Germline-derived CDR1 and CDR2 are MNHEY and SVGAGI. V was shortened by 7 bases and J by 4 bases, with 13 bases between the two germline ends. The CDR3 contains 13 residues. CDR3 bases: TGTGCCAGCAAAAAAGGGGTTGGCACTGAAGCTTTCTTT. It is translated as CASKKGVGTEAFF.

The V gene is TRBV4-2, the J gene TRBJ2-5; TRBD1 matches 7 bases. Unmatched junction bases numbered 3, after V lost 1 base and J lost 4 bases. The CDR3 totals 14 residues. From germline, CDR1 is LGHNA and CDR2 YNFKEQ. The CDR3 region has the DNA TGTGCCAGCAGCCAAGGACAGGGCGCAGAGACCCAGTACTTC. This gives the protein CASSQGQGAETQYF.

The gene calls are TRBV18 and TRBJ1-4; the D gene is possibly TRBD1 (5 bases). From germline, CDR1 is KGHSH and CDR2 LQKENI. Trimming removed 3 bases from V and 8 bases from J, with 10 bases in between. There are 13 residues in the CDR3. DNA of the CDR3: TGTGCCAGCTCACCCAGGGTAGAGGAAAAACTGTTTTTT. It specifies CASSPRVEEKLFF.

This CDR3 is CASSQDRVNSPLHF. CDR3 bases: TGTGCCAGCAGCCAGGACAGGGTTAATTCACCCCTCCACTTT. V and J are TRBV7-2 and TRBJ1-6; 8 bases are a match to TRBD1. The CDR3 length is 14 residues. The germline V gene encodes CDR1 SGHTA and CDR2 FQGNSA. Germline trimming cut 5 bases from V and 6 bases from J; bases unmatched to any gene: 3.

The chain recombines TRBV6-5 with TRBJ1-6; maybe TRBD1 (5 bases). Trimming took 0 bases from V and 9 from J, leaving 12 bases between them. From germline, CDR1 is MNHEY and CDR2 SVGAGI. The CDR3 totals 15 residues. The CDR3 is CASSYSRGVGSPLHF. CDR3 DNA sequence: TGTGCCAGCAGTTACTCCCGGGGGGTAGGTTCACCCCTCCACTTT.

The chain joins TRBV5-1 to TRBJ2-2, with 7 bases matching TRBD1. The CDR3 covers 16 residues. Unmatched junction bases numbered 7, after V lost 5 bases and J lost 0 bases. Germline CDR1 and CDR2: SGHRS and YFSETQ. This CDR3 reads CASRGSGTANTGELFF. CDR3 in DNA: TGCGCCAGCAGGGGATCCGGGACAGCGAACACCGGGGAGCTGTTTTTT. Full variable domain (outside the CDR3, taken from reference TRBV5-1 and TRBJ2-2): KAGVTQTPRYLIKTRGQQVTLSCSPISGHRSVSWYQQTPGQGLQFLFEYFSETQRNKGNFPGRFSGRQFSNSRSEMNVSTLELGDSALYLCASRGSGTANTGELFFGEGSRLTVL.

The chain employs TRBV5-4 and TRBJ1-3, with a weak D call TRBD1 (6 bases). The CDR3 consists of 17 residues. Germline V gene lookup returns CDR1 SGHNT and CDR2 YYREEE (reference sequence). V gave up 1 base and J gave up 2 bases, with 16 bases separating them. DNA of the CDR3: TGTGCCAGCAGCTTGACTGGCCGGGGGGCCACTGGAAACACCATATATTTT. Protein product: CASSLTGRGATGNTIYF.

The chain joins TRBV5-1 to TRBJ1-1; D gene unclear. This CDR3 contains 14 residues. The V gene's germline CDR1 is SGHRS and CDR2 YFSETQ. Trimming cost V 1 base and J 0 bases, with 7 bases left between them. CDR3 sequence: CASSLSAVNTEAFF. CDR3 coding DNA: TGCGCCAGCAGCTTGTCGGCGGTGAACACTGAAGCTTTCTTT.

V is TRBV18 and J is TRBJ1-2; D unresolved. The CDR3 sequence is 15 residues long. The V gene's germline CDR1 is KGHSH and CDR2 LQKENI. Trimming left V 0 bases short and J 4 bases short, with 12 bases between. Here the CDR3 DNA reads TGTGCCAGCTCACCACCGGCTAGCCAGCTCTATGGCTACACCTTC. It specifies CASSPPASQLYGYTF.

The J gene is TRBJ2-3, the V gene TRBV4-2; 9 bases align to TRBD1. CDR3 length: 13 amino acids. Per the germline V gene, CDR1 is LGHNA and CDR2 is YNFKEQ. After removal of 4 bases from V and 5 bases from J, the junction contained 1 base not matched to a gene. This chain's CDR3 is CASSRQGVDTQYF. The CDR3 DNA sequence: TGTGCCAGCAGCCGACAGGGGGTAGATACGCAGTATTTT.

The V gene is TRBV20-1, the J gene TRBJ2-1; possible D gene TRBD2, 7 bases. There are 11 residues in the CDR3. CDR1 DFQATT and CDR2 SNEGSKA come from the germline V gene (reference sequence). This CDR3 reads CRGVGGGEQFF. CDR3 bases: TGCAGGGGAGTAGGGGGGGGTGAGCAGTTCTTC.

The chain is built from TRBV7-9 and TRBJ1-1; D might be TRBD1 (5 bases). Germline V gene data show CDR1 as SEHNR and CDR2 as FQNEAQ (reference sequence). V was clipped by 3 bases and J by 11 bases, with 13 bases between them. This CDR3 spans 12 amino acids. In DNA, the CDR3 is TGTGCCAGCAGCTTCAGCGGGACGAGGGCTTTCTTT. It yields the protein CASSFSGTRAFF.

The chain combines TRBV10-2 with TRBJ2-1; 10 bases match TRBD2. Germline assignment: CDR1 WSHSY and CDR2 SAAADI. With V trimmed by 0 bases and J by 7 bases, 9 bases remained unmatched. This CDR3 contains 17 residues. This chain's CDR3 is CASSESGLAGVRNEQFF. CDR3 DNA: TGCGCCAGCAGTGAGTCAGGCCTAGCGGGAGTTCGAAATGAGCAGTTCTTC.

This chain joins TRBV5-1 and TRBJ2-5; 8 nucleotides line up with TRBD1. Germline lookup yields CDR1 SGHRS and CDR2 YFSETQ. V lost 3 bases and J lost 10; bases outside the gene matches: 17. This CDR3 contains 16 residues. The CDR3 region has the DNA TGCGCCAGCAGCTCGGATGCGGGACAGGCCTCGGGGGACCAGTACTTC. This sequence encodes CASSSDAGQASGDQYF.

The rearrangement uses TRBV6-5 and TRBJ1-5; D gene unclear. V was pared by 2 bases and J by 1 base, with 9 bases between. Germline V lookup: CDR1 MNHEY, CDR2 SVGAGI. The CDR3 length is 15 residues. The CDR3 is CASSYRVGSNQPQHF. CDR3 coding DNA: TGTGCCAGCAGTTACCGGGTTGGGAGCAATCAGCCCCAGCATTTT.

The chain uses TRBV9 and TRBJ2-3; TRBD2 agrees at 7 bases. Germline CDR1 is SGDLS and CDR2 is YYNGEE. The length of the CDR3 is 15 residues. Unmatched junction bases numbered 10, after V lost 3 bases and J lost 6 bases. For the CDR3, the DNA is TGTGCCAGCAGCGCCTCCGGGACTACAACCGATACGCAGTATTTT. Translating gives CASSASGTTTDTQYF.

The chain combines TRBV7-9 with TRBJ1-1, with 8 bases identical to TRBD1. Trimming took 5 bases from V and 5 from J; bases not matched to a gene: 10. The CDR3 is 15 residues long. In germline, CDR1 is SEHNR, CDR2 FQNEAQ (reference sequence). The CDR3 sequence is CASSIPDRGTTEAFF. DNA of the CDR3: TGTGCCAGCAGCATCCCCGACAGGGGCACAACTGAAGCTTTCTTT.